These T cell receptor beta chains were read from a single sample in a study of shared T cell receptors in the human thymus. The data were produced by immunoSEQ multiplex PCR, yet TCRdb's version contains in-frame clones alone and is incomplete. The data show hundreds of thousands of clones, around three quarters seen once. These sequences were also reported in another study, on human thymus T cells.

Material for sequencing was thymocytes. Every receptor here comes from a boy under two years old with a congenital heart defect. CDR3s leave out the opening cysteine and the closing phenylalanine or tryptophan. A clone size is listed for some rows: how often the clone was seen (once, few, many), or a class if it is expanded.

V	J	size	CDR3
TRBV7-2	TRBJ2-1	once	ASNPTTSGGTYNEQF
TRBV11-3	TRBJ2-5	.	ASSKGQGAKTQY
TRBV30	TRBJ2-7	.	AWKRETRGQY
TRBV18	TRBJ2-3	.	ASSPVGVATDTQY
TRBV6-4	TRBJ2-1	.	ASSETSGPYNEQF
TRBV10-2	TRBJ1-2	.	ASSEDQGTNYGYT
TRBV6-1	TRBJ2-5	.	ASNNPQGGETQY
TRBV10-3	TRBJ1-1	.	AIMANTEAF
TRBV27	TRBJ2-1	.	ASMAGGIDEQF
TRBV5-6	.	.	ASSLAAVAGPREYEQY
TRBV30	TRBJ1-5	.	AWSGDRVGQPQH
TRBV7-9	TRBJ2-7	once	ASSWGGSYEQY
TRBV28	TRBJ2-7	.	ASSLRRDSSYEQY
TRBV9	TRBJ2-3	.	ASSPTGERGPTDTQY
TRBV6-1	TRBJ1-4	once	ASSVTGGREKLF
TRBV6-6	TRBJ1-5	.	ASTTDSNQPQH
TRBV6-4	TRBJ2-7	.	ASSGVGRAEEQY
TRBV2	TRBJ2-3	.	ASSEGLARSHTQY
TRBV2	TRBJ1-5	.	ASSEVGGSNQPQH
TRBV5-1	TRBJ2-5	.	ASSRGLAGGGETQY
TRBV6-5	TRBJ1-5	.	ASETLESNQPQH
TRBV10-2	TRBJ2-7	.	AASGRGSIYEQY
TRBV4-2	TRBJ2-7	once	ASSQEGNEQY
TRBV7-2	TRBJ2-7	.	ASSLIAGNSYEQY
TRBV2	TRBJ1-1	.	ASSEDGTGDDEAF
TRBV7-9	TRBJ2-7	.	ASSLVGTSGFHEQY
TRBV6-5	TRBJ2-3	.	ASSYLISTDTQY
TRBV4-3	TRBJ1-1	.	ASSQVADSGDTEAF
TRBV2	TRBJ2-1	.	ASRATSGSSHNEQF
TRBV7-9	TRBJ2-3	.	ASSQRLAGEADTQY
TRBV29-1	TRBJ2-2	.	SVPKGGRGTQSGELF
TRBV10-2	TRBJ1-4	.	ASKNRDRENEKLF
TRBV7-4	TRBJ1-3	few	ASSLLPSGNTIY
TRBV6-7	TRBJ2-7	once	ASSDEGTGGTYEQY
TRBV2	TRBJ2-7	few	ASSASGRSRGPHEQY
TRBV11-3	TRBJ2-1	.	ASRSSSYNEQF
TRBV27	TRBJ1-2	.	ASSPGTYRDGDYGYT
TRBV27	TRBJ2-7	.	ASSLNATYEQY
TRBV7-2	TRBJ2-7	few	ASSPGQGAYEQY
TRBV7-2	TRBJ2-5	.	ASSQRVAQETQY
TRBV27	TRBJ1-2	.	ASSAAARANYGYT
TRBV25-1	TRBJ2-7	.	ASSDGTGGVWEQY
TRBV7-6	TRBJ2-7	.	ASSLVNGTRSYEQY
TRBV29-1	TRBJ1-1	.	SVERIMNTEAF
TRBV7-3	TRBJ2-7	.	ASSLEGVTSYEQY
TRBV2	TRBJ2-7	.	AFHGDSSYEQY
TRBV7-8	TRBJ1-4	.	ASSLVTATNEKLF
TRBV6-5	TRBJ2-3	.	ASSSDRGGDTQY
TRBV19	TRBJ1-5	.	ASSITRQGVTGQPQH
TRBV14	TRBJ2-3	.	ASSRALAGGPDTQY
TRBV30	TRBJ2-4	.	AWAGGVKNIQY
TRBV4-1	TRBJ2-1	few	ASSWSGSSYNEQF
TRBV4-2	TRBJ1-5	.	ASSQELPGQKGYGDNQPQH